The clone carrying this TCR beta chain was detected a few times. An oligo carrying a UMI was ligated to the cDNA 3' end. An equimolar mix of RC1.1 and RC1.2 primed the beta chain across TRBC1 and TRBC2. Using its own MiXCR run on the UMI-ligation and nested PCR reads, TCRdb lists one record per CDR3 protein. The table lists 39,000 or so distinct CDR3 sequences, about a sixth of them singletons. Known numbers of the T cell clone KT2 were added to PBMC. The V gene end was trimmed by 3 bases and the J gene end by 2 bases; junction bases not matched to a gene: 5. CDR3 length: 15 residues. Per germline, CDR1 SGHVS and CDR2 FQNEAQ. The sample comes from a study of quantifying T cell responses using KT2 cells. Study details: cDNA was made from DNase-treated RNA using alpha and beta constant primers. The T4 ligation step was estimated to exceed 8.5% efficiency under optimum conditions.

The sample consisted of PBMCs spiked with cells of the T cell clone KT2. The receptor's source is a human donor. The chain carries TRBV7-8 and TRBJ2-3; 7 bases align to TRBD2. CDR3 region: CASSFGLVNTDTQYF. In DNA, the CDR3 is TGTGCCAGCAGCTTTGGACTAGTGAACACAGATACGCAGTATTTT.